These 21 T cell receptor beta chains originate from one sample sequenced in a study of control samples from healthy donors and cancer patients. Sequencing used immunoSEQ multiplex PCR; TCRdb keeps in-frame clones, though not all of them. The sample includes about 50,000 clones, 95% to 96% seen only once; the top ten take 1.5% to 2%. The sequencing input was blood. These receptors all stem from a woman aged 30 to 39 in good health.

V gene TRBV21-1 combines with J gene TRBJ1-5; the table's D call, TRBD1, was not checked against the DNA. TRBV21-1 counts as a pseudogene. The CDR3 extends over 15 amino acids. The CDR3 nucleotides read TGTGCCAGCAGGGACAGCCCGGGGAGCAATCAGCCCCAGCATTTT. Its translation: CASRDSPGSNQPQHF.

V usage is TRBV5-1 and J usage is TRBJ2-1; D ambiguous. Germline CDR1 reads SGHRS; CDR2 reads YFSETQ. This CDR3 is 13 amino acids long. With 0 bases removed from V and 5 bases from J, the gap between germline ends came to 6 bases. CDR3 DNA sequence: TGCGCCAGCAGCTTGGACCCGAACAATGAGCAGTTCTTC. This codes for CASSLDPNNEQFF.

This sequence joins TRBV6-5 and TRBJ2-1, with a possible D match to TRBD1 (6 bases). CDR3 length: 13 amino acids. Trimming left V 2 bases short and J 4 bases short, with 6 bases between. Germline CDR1 and CDR2: MNHEY and SVGAGI. The CDR3: CASSYDRYNEQFF. In DNA form, the CDR3 reads TGTGCCAGCAGTTACGACAGGTACAATGAGCAGTTCTTC.

The chain employs TRBV5-4 and TRBJ2-7; TRBD2 aligns across 7 bases. This CDR3 comprises 15 residues. V lost 1 base and J lost 2; bases outside the gene matches: 6. Germline values: CDR1 SGHNT, CDR2 YYREEE (reference sequence). The CDR3 DNA follows: TGTGCCAGCAGCTTGTCGTCTAGCGGTCCCTACGAGCAGTACTTC. Translating gives CASSLSSSGPYEQYF.

The genes are TRBV6-1 and TRBJ2-3; the match to TRBD2 covers 11 bases. CDR3 size: 16 residues. V shed 2 bases, J shed 5 bases, and the junction held 6 bases outside the gene matches. Germline V lookup: CDR1 MNHNS, CDR2 SASEGT. The CDR3 DNA is TGTGCCAGCAGTGAAAAGGGGCTAGCGGGAGGAGATACGCAGTATTTT. Protein: CASSEKGLAGGDTQYF.

The genes are TRBV28 and TRBJ2-4; TRBD1 is a possible D gene (5 bases). V gave up 2 bases and J gave up 0 bases, with 8 bases separating them. The CDR3 has 15 amino acids. Germline V gene sequence: CDR1 MDHEN, CDR2 SYDVKM. The CDR3 spells CASSLLQGAKNIQYF. CDR3 sequence (DNA): TGTGCCAGCAGTTTACTTCAGGGAGCCAAAAACATTCAGTACTTC.

The chain has TRBV23-1 and TRBJ2-6; no firm D call. TRBV23-1 is filed as an ORF, its function uncertain. Trimming cost V 4 bases and J 2 bases, with 6 bases left between them. This CDR3 spans 14 amino acids. The CDR3 coding sequence is TGCGCCAGCAGTCCCAAAGCTGGGGCCAACGTCCTGACTTTC. Its translation: CASSPKAGANVLTF.

The chain recombines TRBV27 with TRBJ1-5; D is possibly TRBD1 (5 bases). The CDR3 contains 14 residues. Germline CDR1 is MNHEY and CDR2 is SMNVEV (reference sequence). The V end lost 6 bases, the J end lost 1 base, and 10 bases lay between the germline ends. CDR3 in DNA: TGTGCCAGCAGGGGGCAGGCAAGCAATCAGCCCCAGCATTTT. Translated: CASRGQASNQPQHF.

This chain's CDR3 is CSASPLVLYEQYF. The DNA for the CDR3 is TGCAGTGCTAGTCCACTAGTGCTCTACGAGCAGTACTTC. The rearrangement joins TRBV20-1 to TRBJ2-7; D perhaps matches TRBD2 (5 bases). Between the trimmed V and J ends, which lost 3 bases and 3 bases, there was a span of 12 bases. The CDR3 spans 13 residues. The germline V gene encodes CDR1 DFQATT and CDR2 SNEGSKA (reference sequence).

The chain uses TRBV5-6 and TRBJ2-2; 7 bases are a match to TRBD2. The CDR3 runs to 13 residues. V lost 4 bases and J lost 6; bases outside the gene matches: 3. Germline CDR1 SGHDT, CDR2 YYEEEE. CDR3 loop: CASSPGGAGELFF. The CDR3 nucleotides are TGTGCCAGCAGCCCTGGGGGGGCCGGGGAGCTGTTTTTT.

CDR3 residues: CASSRSGGADTEAFF. For the CDR3, the DNA is TGTGCCAGCAGCCGCTCGGGGGGCGCAGACACTGAAGCTTTCTTT. The chain combines TRBV7-3 with TRBJ1-1; a weak D match, TRBD1 (6 bases). Germline CDR1 SGHTA, CDR2 FQGTGA. Trimming left V 5 bases short and J 3 bases short, with 16 bases between. The CDR3 runs 15 residues.

This clone has only one observation. This chain links TRBV7-2 with TRBJ1-5; D gene unclear. The ends were cut back, 5 bases at V and 2 bases at J, with 7 bases in the middle. Germline V gene data show CDR1 as SGHTA and CDR2 as FQGNSA. The CDR3 contains 13 residues. The CDR3 DNA reads TGTGCCAGCAGCACCAGTGGCAATCAGCCCCAGCATTTT. Its protein product is CASSTSGNQPQHF.

For the CDR3, the DNA is TGTGCCAGCAGCACCCGCTCAGGCTCTAATGAAAAACTGTTTTTT. As protein: CASSTRSGSNEKLFF. The chain combines TRBV7-9 with TRBJ1-4; D is undetermined. CDR3 size: 15 residues. V dropped 5 bases and J dropped 3 bases, with 13 bases sitting between them. CDR1 is SEHNR and CDR2 is FQNEAQ in the germline V gene (reference sequence).

The V gene is TRBV2, the J gene TRBJ2-7; 9 nucleotides align to TRBD1. J gave up 10 bases and V 5 bases, and 6 bases lay outside the gene matches. The CDR3 runs to 12 residues. Per the germline V gene, CDR1 is SNHLY and CDR2 is FYNNEI. The CDR3, as DNA: TGTGCCAGCAGTCCGGGACAGGGAGGACAGTACTTC. Amino acids: CASSPGQGGQYF.

The chain employs TRBV3-1 (or the pseudogene TRBV3-2) and TRBJ2-3, with 7 bases matching TRBD1. The CDR3 extends over 15 amino acids. J was trimmed by 3 bases and V by 1 base; bases with no gene match: 4. Per germline, CDR1 LGHDT and CDR2 YNNKEL (reference sequence). The CDR3: CASSQVGDSTDTQYF. The CDR3 bases are TGTGCCAGCAGCCAAGTCGGGGACAGTACAGATACGCAGTATTTT.

The chain carries TRBV19 and TRBJ1-2, with a weak D call TRBD1 (6 bases). The CDR3 covers 12 residues. Germline assignment: CDR1 LNHDA and CDR2 SQIVND (reference sequence). Trimming took 10 bases from V and 4 from J, leaving 13 bases between them. In nucleotides, the CDR3 is TGTGCCATCGGACAGCCCCCCTATGGCTACACCTTC. The encoded protein is CAIGQPPYGYTF. The whole variable domain, remainder taken from reference TRBV19 and TRBJ1-2, is DGGITQSPKYLFRKEGQNVTLSCEQNLNHDAMYWYRQDPGQGLRLIYYSQIVNDFQKGDIAEGYSVSREKKESFPLTVTSAQKNPTAFYLCAIGQPPYGYTFGSGTRLTVV.

CDR3 DNA sequence: TGTGCCGAACAAGAGAATGGTGAGCAGTTCTTC. Translation: CAEQENGEQFF. The chain uses TRBV11-2 and TRBJ2-1; D ambiguous. Trimming shortened V by 11 bases and J by 9 bases, and 14 bases separated the two germline ends. Germline loops: CDR1 SGHAT, CDR2 FQNNGV. The CDR3 is 11 amino acids.

In this sample, this clone turned up once. J is TRBJ2-7 and V is TRBV1; TRBD2 reflects the table's D call only, with no check against the DNA. TRBV1 is a recognized pseudogene. The CDR3 contains 17 residues. This chain's CDR3 is CTSSQPHPSGSFYEQYF. The CDR3 DNA reads TGCACCAGCAGCCAACCTCACCCCAGCGGGAGTTTCTACGAGCAGTACTTC.

The chain links TRBV4-1 to TRBJ2-3; possible D gene TRBD2, 5 bases. Trimming removed 4 bases at V and 4 bases at J, with 12 bases between. Germline values: CDR1 MGHRA, CDR2 YSYEKL. The CDR3 covers 14 residues. Here the CDR3 DNA reads TGCGCCAGCAGCCTTACTAGGCTTCCAGATACGCAGTATTTT. Its translation is CASSLTRLPDTQYF.

Only one count was recorded for this clone. This sequence joins TRBV9 and TRBJ2-7; 9 nucleotides align to TRBD2. Germline V gives CDR1 SGDLS, CDR2 YYNGEE. This CDR3 contains 15 residues. J was trimmed by 0 bases and V by 5 bases; bases with no gene match: 6. The CDR3 region is CASSRSGSGSYEQYF. In DNA form, the CDR3 reads TGTGCCAGCAGTCGTAGCGGGAGCGGCTCCTACGAGCAGTACTTC.

The V call is TRBV5-1, the J call TRBJ2-5, with 7 bases aligning to TRBD2. In germline, CDR1 is SGHRS, CDR2 YFSETQ. After removal of 0 bases from V and 1 base from J, the junction contained 3 bases not matched to a gene. CDR3 size: 15 residues. In DNA form, the CDR3 reads TGCGCCAGCAGCTTGGAGGCGGGAGCCCAAGAGACCCAGTACTTC. This sequence encodes CASSLEAGAQETQYF. Full variable domain (missing parts from reference TRBV5-1 and TRBJ2-5): KAGVTQTPRYLIKTRGQQVTLSCSPISGHRSVSWYQQTPGQGLQFLFEYFSETQRNKGNFPGRFSGRQFSNSRSEMNVSTLELGDSALYLCASSLEAGAQETQYFGPGTRLLVL.